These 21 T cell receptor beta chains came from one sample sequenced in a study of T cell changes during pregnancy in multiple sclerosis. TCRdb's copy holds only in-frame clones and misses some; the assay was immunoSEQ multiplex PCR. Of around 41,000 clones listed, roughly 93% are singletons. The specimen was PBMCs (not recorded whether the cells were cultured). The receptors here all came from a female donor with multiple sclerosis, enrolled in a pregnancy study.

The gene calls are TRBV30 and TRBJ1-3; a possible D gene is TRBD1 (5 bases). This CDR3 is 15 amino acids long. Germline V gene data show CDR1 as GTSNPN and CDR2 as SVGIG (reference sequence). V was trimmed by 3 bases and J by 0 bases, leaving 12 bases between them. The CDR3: CAWREQAYSGNTIYF. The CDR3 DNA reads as TGTGCCTGGAGGGAACAGGCCTACTCTGGAAACACCATATATTTT.

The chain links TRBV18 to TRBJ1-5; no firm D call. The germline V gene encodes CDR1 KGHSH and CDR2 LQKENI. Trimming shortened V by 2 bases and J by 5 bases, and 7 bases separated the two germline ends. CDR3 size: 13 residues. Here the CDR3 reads CASSPFPDQPQHF. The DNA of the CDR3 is TGTGCCAGCTCACCATTTCCCGATCAGCCCCAGCATTTT.

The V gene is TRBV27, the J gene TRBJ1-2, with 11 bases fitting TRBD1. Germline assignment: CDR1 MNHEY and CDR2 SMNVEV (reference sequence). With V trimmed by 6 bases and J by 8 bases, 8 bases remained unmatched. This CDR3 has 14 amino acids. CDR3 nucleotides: TGTGCCAGCAGCCTAGGACAGGGGGCACGGGGCTACACCTTC. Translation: CASSLGQGARGYTF.

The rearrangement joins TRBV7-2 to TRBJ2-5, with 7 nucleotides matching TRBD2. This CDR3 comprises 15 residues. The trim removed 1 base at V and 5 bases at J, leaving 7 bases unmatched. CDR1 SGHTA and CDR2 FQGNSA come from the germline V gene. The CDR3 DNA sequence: TGTGCCAGCAGCTTAGTGGTAGCGGGCTGGGAGACCCAGTACTTC. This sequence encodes CASSLVVAGWETQYF.

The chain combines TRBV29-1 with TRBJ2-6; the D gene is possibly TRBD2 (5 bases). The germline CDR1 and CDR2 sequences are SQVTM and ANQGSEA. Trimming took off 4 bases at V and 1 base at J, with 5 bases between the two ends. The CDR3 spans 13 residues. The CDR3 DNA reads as TGCAGCGTTGCGGGGTCTGGGGCCAACGTCCTGACTTTC. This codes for CSVAGSGANVLTF.

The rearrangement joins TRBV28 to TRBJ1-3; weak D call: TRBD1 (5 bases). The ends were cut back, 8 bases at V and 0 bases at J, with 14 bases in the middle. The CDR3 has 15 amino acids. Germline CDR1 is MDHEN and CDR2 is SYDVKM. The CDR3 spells CASAQQDYSGNTIYF. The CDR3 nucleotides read TGTGCCAGCGCTCAACAGGACTACTCTGGAAACACCATATATTTT.

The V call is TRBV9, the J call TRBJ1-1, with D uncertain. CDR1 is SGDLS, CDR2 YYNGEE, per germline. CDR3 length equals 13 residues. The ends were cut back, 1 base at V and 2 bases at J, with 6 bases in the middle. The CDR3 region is CASSVSPNTEAFF. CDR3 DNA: TGTGCCAGCAGCGTAAGCCCCAACACTGAAGCTTTCTTT.

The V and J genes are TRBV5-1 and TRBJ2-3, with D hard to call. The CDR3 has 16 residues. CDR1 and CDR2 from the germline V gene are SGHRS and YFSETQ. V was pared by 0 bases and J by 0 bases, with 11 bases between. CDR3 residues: CASSLAGGASTDTQYF. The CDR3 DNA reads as TGCGCCAGCAGCTTGGCCGGTGGAGCTAGCACAGATACGCAGTATTTT. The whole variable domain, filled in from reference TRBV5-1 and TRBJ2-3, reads KAGVTQTPRYLIKTRGQQVTLSCSPISGHRSVSWYQQTPGQGLQFLFEYFSETQRNKGNFPGRFSGRQFSNSRSEMNVSTLELGDSALYLCASSLAGGASTDTQYFGPGTRLTVL.

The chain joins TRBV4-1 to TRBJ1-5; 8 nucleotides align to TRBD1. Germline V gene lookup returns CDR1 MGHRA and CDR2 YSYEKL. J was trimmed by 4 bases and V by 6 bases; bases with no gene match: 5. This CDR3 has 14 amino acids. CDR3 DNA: TGCGCCAGCAGTCCGACAGGGGTTAATCAGCCCCAGCATTTT. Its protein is CASSPTGVNQPQHF.

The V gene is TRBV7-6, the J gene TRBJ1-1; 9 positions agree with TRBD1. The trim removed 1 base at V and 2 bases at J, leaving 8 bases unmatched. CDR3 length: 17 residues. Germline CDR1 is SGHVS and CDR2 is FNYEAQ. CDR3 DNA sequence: TGTGCCAGCAGCTTAGGACGTTACAGGGGGCGTAACACTGAAGCTTTCTTT. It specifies CASSLGRYRGRNTEAFF.

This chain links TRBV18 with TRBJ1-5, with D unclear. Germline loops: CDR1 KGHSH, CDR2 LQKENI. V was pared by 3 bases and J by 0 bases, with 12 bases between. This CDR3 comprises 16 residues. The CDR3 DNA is TGTGCCAGCTCACCGATGGCCCAGAATAGCAATCAGCCCCAGCATTTT. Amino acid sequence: CASSPMAQNSNQPQHF.

Here the CDR3 reads CASSLAQGKAYEQYF. CDR3 nucleotide sequence: TGTGCCAGCAGCTTAGCGCAAGGCAAAGCCTACGAGCAGTACTTC. This chain connects TRBV7-2 to TRBJ2-7, with unresolved D. In germline, CDR1 is SGHTA, CDR2 FQGNSA. CDR3 size: 15 residues. Trimming shortened V by 0 bases and J by 2 bases, and 11 bases separated the two germline ends. Full variable domain (missing parts from reference TRBV7-2 and TRBJ2-7): GAGVSQSPSNKVTEKGKDVELRCDPISGHTALYWYRQSLGQGLEFLIYFQGNSAPDKSGLPSDRFSAERTGGSVSTLTIQRTQQEDSAVYLCASSLAQGKAYEQYFGPGTRLTVT.

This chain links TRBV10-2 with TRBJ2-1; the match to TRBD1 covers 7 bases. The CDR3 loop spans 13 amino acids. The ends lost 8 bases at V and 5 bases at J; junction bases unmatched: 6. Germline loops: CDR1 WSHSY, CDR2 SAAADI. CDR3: CASLTGMNNEQFF. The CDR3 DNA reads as TGCGCCAGCCTGACAGGGATGAACAATGAGCAGTTCTTC.

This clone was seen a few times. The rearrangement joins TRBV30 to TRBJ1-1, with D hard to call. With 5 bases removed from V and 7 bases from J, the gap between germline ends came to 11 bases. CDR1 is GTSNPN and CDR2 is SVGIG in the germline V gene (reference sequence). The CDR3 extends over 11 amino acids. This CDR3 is CAWGDEGEAFF. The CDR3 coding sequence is TGTGCCTGGGGGGATGAGGGTGAAGCTTTCTTT. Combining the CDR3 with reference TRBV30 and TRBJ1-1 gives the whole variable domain SQTIHQWPATLVQPVGSPLSLECTVEGTSNPNLYWYRQAAGRGLQLLFYSVGIGQISSEVPQNLSASRPQDRQFILSSKKLLLSDSGFYLCAWGDEGEAFFGQGTRLTVV.

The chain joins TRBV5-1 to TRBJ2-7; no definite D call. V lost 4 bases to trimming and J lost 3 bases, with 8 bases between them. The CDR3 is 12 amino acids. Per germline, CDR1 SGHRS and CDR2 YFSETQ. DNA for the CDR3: TGCGCCAGCAGCGTGGACGGCTACGAGCAGTACTTC. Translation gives CASSVDGYEQYF.

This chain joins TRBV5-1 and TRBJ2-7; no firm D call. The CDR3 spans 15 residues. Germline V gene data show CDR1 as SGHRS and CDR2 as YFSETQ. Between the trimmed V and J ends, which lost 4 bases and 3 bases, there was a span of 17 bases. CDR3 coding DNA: TGCGCCAGCAGCCAGGATCAAGGGTTATACTACGAGCAGTACTTC. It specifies CASSQDQGLYYEQYF.

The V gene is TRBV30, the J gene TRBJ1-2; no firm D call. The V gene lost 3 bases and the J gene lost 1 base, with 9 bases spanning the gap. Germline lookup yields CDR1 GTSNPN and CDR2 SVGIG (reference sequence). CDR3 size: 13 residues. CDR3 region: CAWSSRFNYGYTF. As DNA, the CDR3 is TGTGCCTGGAGCTCAAGGTTTAACTATGGCTACACCTTC.

The CDR3 spells CASTQTGGYTEAFF. The CDR3 DNA is TGCGCCAGCACTCAGACAGGGGGCTACACTGAAGCTTTCTTT. The chain recombines TRBV4-1 with TRBJ1-1; 10 nucleotides align to TRBD1. The germline CDR1 and CDR2 sequences are MGHRA and YSYEKL. The CDR3 spans 14 residues. J lost 3 bases, V lost 7 bases, and 5 bases had no gene match.

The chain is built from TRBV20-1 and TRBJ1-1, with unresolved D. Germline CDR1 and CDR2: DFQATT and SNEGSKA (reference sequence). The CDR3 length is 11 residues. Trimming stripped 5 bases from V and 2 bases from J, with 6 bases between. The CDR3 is CSAEDNTEAFF. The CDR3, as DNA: TGCAGTGCTGAAGACAACACTGAAGCTTTCTTT.

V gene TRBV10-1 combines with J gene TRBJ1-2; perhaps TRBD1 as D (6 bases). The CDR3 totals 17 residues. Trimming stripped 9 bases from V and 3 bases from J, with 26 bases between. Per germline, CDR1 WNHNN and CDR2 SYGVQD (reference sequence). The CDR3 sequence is CASPTGTKRKRDYGYTF. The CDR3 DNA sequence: TGCGCCAGTCCGACCGGGACAAAACGAAAGAGGGACTATGGCTACACCTTC.

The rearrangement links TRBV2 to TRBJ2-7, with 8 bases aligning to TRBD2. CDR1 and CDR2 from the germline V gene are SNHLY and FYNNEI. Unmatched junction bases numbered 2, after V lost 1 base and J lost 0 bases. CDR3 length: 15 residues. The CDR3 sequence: CASSEVGTSSYEQYF. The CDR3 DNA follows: TGTGCCAGCAGTGAAGTTGGGACTAGCTCCTACGAGCAGTACTTC. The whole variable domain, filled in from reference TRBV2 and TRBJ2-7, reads EPEVTQTPSHQVTQMGQEVILRCVPISNHLYFYWYRQILGQKVEFLVSFYNNEISEKSEIFDDQFSVERPDGSNFTLKIRSTKLEDSAMYFCASSEVGTSSYEQYFGPGTRLTVT.